These 2 T cell receptor beta chains originate from one sample sequenced in a study of T cells in Graves' hyperthyroidism and ophthalmopathy. Amplification of TCR beta CDR3 regions used RNA as the template. The HTBI primer set was used in a first-round RT-PCR of the TCR CDR3. MiXCR, applied by TCRdb to the multiplex PCR reads, yields one record per CDR3 protein. The data contain hundreds of thousands of distinct CDR3 sequences, just under 45% of them singletons. The sample comprised peripheral blood or thyroid tissue (not recorded which). These receptors originate from an adult man with Graves' disease, either hyperthyroidism or ophthalmopathy (not recorded which).

The table lists this clonotype with many counts. V usage is TRBV9 and J usage is TRBJ2-5, with 10 bases lining up with TRBD2. The CDR3 has 16 amino acids. CDR1 SGDLS and CDR2 YYNGEE come from the germline V gene. J lost 5 bases, V lost 3 bases, and 10 bases had no gene match. The CDR3 loop reads CASSATGTSVVETQYF. CDR3 nucleotides: TGTGCCAGCAGCGCCACCGGGACTAGCGTGGTCGAGACCCAGTACTTC.

Remarks on this clonotype: The CDR3 end shows no conserved phenylalanine or tryptophan, and so a read error is likely. This chain connects TRBV20-1 to TRBJ1-6; 7 nucleotides match TRBD1. The V segment lost 6 bases and the J segment 8 bases; nucleotides outside the gene matches: 10. The CDR3 extends over 14 amino acids. Germline CDR1 reads DFQATT; CDR2 reads SNEGSKA (reference sequence). This chain's CDR3 is CSAATGVGDSPLHC. In nucleotides, the CDR3 is TGCAGTGCCGCTACAGGGGTTGGAGATTCACCCCTCCACTGT.